One sample yielded the 20 T cell receptor beta chains listed below, sequenced in a study of CD8+ T cells in alopecia areata. TCR sequencing used cDNA made by reverse transcription of extracted RNA. Sequenced by immunoSEQ multiplex PCR; TCRdb stores in-frame clones only, minus some. The repertoire holds around 150,000 clones, with about 54% as singletons. Sample: CD4+ T cells sorted from blood. These receptors originate from a human donor in good health.

This clone was counted between two and nine times. The chain is built from TRBV28 and TRBJ2-2; 7 bases fit TRBD2. This CDR3 region has 16 residues. Germline CDR1 MDHEN, CDR2 SYDVKM. J lost 1 base, V lost 2 bases, and 4 bases had no gene match. The CDR3: CASSLTSEGNTGELFF. For the CDR3, the DNA is TGTGCCAGCAGTTTAACTAGCGAGGGGAACACCGGGGAGCTGTTTTTT. Full variable domain (outside the CDR3, taken from reference TRBV28 and TRBJ2-2): DVKVTQSSRYLVKRTGEKVFLECVQDMDHENMFWYRQDPGLGLRLIYFSYDVKMKEKGDIPEGYSVSREKKERFSLILESASTNQTSMYLCASSLTSEGNTGELFFGEGSRLTVL.

The chain has TRBV18 and TRBJ2-6; tentatively, D is TRBD1 or TRBD2 (5 bases each). The length of the CDR3 is 17 residues. Germline V gives CDR1 KGHSH, CDR2 LQKENI. V was pared by 0 bases and J by 2 bases, with 11 bases between. DNA for the CDR3: TGTGCCAGCTCACCACCCACCGGGGCAACTGGGGCCAACGTCCTGACTTTC. Translating it yields CASSPPTGATGANVLTF.

This clone was recorded a few times. V gene TRBV5-1 combines with J gene TRBJ2-7, with 7 bases identical to TRBD2. The CDR3 runs to 18 residues. The V gene end was trimmed by 4 bases and the J gene end by 0 bases; junction bases not matched to a gene: 16. Germline loops: CDR1 SGHRS, CDR2 YFSETQ. DNA of the CDR3: TGCGCCAGCAGCCCCATTAGTGGAGGGAGGGGTTTCTCCTACGAGCAGTACTTC. Residues: CASSPISGGRGFSYEQYF.

The rearrangement joins TRBV28 to TRBJ2-7, with TRBD1 matching 7 bases. This CDR3 spans 15 amino acids. The V segment lost 6 bases and the J segment 1 base; nucleotides outside the gene matches: 9. The V gene's germline CDR1 is MDHEN and CDR2 SYDVKM. As DNA, the CDR3 is TGTGCCAGCAGCCCGATGGACAGGCGATCCTACGAGCAGTACTTC. Translated: CASSPMDRRSYEQYF. Full variable domain (missing parts from reference TRBV28 and TRBJ2-7): DVKVTQSSRYLVKRTGEKVFLECVQDMDHENMFWYRQDPGLGLRLIYFSYDVKMKEKGDIPEGYSVSREKKERFSLILESASTNQTSMYLCASSPMDRRSYEQYFGPGTRLTVT.

V and J are TRBV15 and TRBJ1-2; D possibly corresponds to TRBD1 (5 bases). The CDR3 runs to 14 residues. Looked up from germline, CDR1 is LNHNV and CDR2 is YYDKDF (reference sequence). V lost 3 bases, J lost 3 bases, and 11 bases lay in between. CDR3 coding DNA: TGTGCCACCAGCAGGGGCCAGGGTGACTATGGCTACACCTTC. Encoded protein: CATSRGQGDYGYTF.

J is TRBJ2-1 and V is TRBV9, with 9 bases lining up with TRBD2. V was pared by 0 bases and J by 4 bases, with 11 bases of the junction left unmatched. CDR3 length: 18 residues. Germline values: CDR1 SGDLS, CDR2 YYNGEE. The CDR3 region is CASSVGGSSGAKYNEQFF. The CDR3 DNA reads TGTGCCAGCAGCGTAGGAGGGTCTAGCGGGGCTAAATACAATGAGCAGTTCTTC. The whole variable domain, remainder taken from reference TRBV9 and TRBJ2-1, is DSGVTQTPKHLITATGQRVTLRCSPRSGDLSVYWYQQSLDQGLQFLIQYYNGEERAKGNILERFSAQQFPDLHSELNLSSLELGDSALYFCASSVGGSSGAKYNEQFFGPGTRLTVL.

This clone was detected a few times. The chain has TRBV15 and TRBJ1-1; D is possibly TRBD1 (5 bases). The V end was cut by 0 bases, the J end by 4 bases, with 12 bases between. The CDR3 is 15 residues long. In germline, CDR1 is LNHNV, CDR2 YYDKDF (reference sequence). The CDR3 is CATSRDSLRGTEAFF. The CDR3 region has the DNA TGTGCCACCAGCAGAGACTCCCTAAGGGGCACTGAAGCTTTCTTT.

The chain combines TRBV7-9 with TRBJ2-7, with a tentative D call TRBD1 (5 bases). This CDR3 spans 13 amino acids. Germline CDR1 SEHNR, CDR2 FQNEAQ (reference sequence). Deletions cut 5 bases from V and 5 bases from J, with 13 bases between. CDR3 nucleotide sequence: TGTGCCAGCAGCCGCGACAGCTTCGACGAGCAGTACTTC. Its translation is CASSRDSFDEQYF. The variable domain in full, with the rest retrieved from reference TRBV7-9 and TRBJ2-7, is DTGVSQNPRHKITKRGQNVTFRCDPISEHNRLYWYRQTLGQGPEFLTYFQNEAQLEKSRLLSDRFSAERPKGSFSTLEIQRTEQGDSAMYLCASSRDSFDEQYFGPGTRLTVT.

This rearrangement joins TRBV29-1 to TRBJ2-5; unclear D gene. The assigned J gene may be wrong: the sequence end matches TRBJ2-7 better. The CDR3 is made up of 12 amino acids. The V gene's germline CDR1 is SQVTM and CDR2 ANQGSEA. CDR3 protein: CSVAPSENEQYF. The CDR3 bases are TGCAGCGTTGCCCCGAGCGAGAACGAGCAGTACTTC.

The chain employs TRBV9 and TRBJ2-7; D could derive from TRBD1 or TRBD2 (5 bases each). The CDR3 consists of 15 residues. Germline assignment: CDR1 SGDLS and CDR2 YYNGEE. Trimming removed 0 bases from V and 4 bases from J, with 14 bases in between. The chain's CDR3 is CASSVGGAERYEQYF. DNA for the CDR3: TGTGCCAGCAGCGTAGGAGGGGCGGAAAGATACGAGCAGTACTTC.

The chain links TRBV6-5 to TRBJ1-2; D is uncertain. V lost 4 bases and J 2 bases, leaving 11 bases between the germline ends. This CDR3 contains 14 residues. Germline-derived CDR1 and CDR2 are MNHEY and SVGAGI. CDR3 residues: CASSSSSANYGYTF. CDR3 bases: TGTGCCAGCAGTTCCTCCTCAGCGAACTATGGCTACACCTTC.

This clone was counted once. The chain recombines TRBV2 with TRBJ2-7; D unresolved. The V end was cut by 2 bases, the J end by 2 bases, with 13 bases between. The germline V gene has CDR1 SNHLY and CDR2 FYNNEI. The CDR3 runs 15 residues. DNA for the CDR3: TGTGCCAGCAGTGAAAGTCTGCTTACCCCCTACGAGCAGTACTTC. Amino acid sequence: CASSESLLTPYEQYF.

This chain uses TRBV29-1 with TRBJ2-3; weak D call: TRBD1 (6 bases). The CDR3 has 14 amino acids. Trimming took off 6 bases at V and 5 bases at J, with 18 bases between the two ends. Germline-derived CDR1 and CDR2 are SQVTM and ANQGSEA. The CDR3 loop is CSVKQGDGIDTQYF. In DNA, the CDR3 is TGCAGCGTAAAACAGGGAGACGGTATAGATACGCAGTATTTT.

This clone was picked up a small number of times. This chain joins TRBV5-4 and TRBJ2-7; 9 nucleotides align to TRBD1. V lost 2 bases to trimming and J lost 2 bases; unmatched junction nucleotides: 8. This CDR3 spans 16 amino acids. CDR1 is SGHNT and CDR2 is YYREEE in the germline V gene (reference sequence). CDR3 sequence (DNA): TGTGCCAGCAGCTTAGCCCCCGGGACAGGGACCTACGAGCAGTACTTC. It is translated as CASSLAPGTGTYEQYF. Full variable domain (missing parts from reference TRBV5-4 and TRBJ2-7): ETGVTQSPTHLIKTRGQQVTLRCSSQSGHNTVSWYQQALGQGPQFIFQYYREEENGRGNFPPRFSGLQFPNYSSELNVNALELDDSALYLCASSLAPGTGTYEQYFGPGTRLTVT.

The V and J genes are TRBV7-9 and TRBJ2-5; D unresolved. This CDR3 has 14 residues. With 0 bases removed from V and 4 bases from J, the gap between germline ends came to 9 bases. Germline V gene data show CDR1 as SEHNR and CDR2 as FQNEAQ (reference sequence). The CDR3 coding sequence is TGTGCCAGCAGCTTAGCGAGTAGCCGAGAGACCCAGTACTTC. This codes for CASSLASSRETQYF.

The rearrangement joins TRBV7-9 to TRBJ1-2, with D hard to call. Germline CDR1 is SEHNR and CDR2 is FQNEAQ (reference sequence). V was cut by 2 bases and J by 8 bases, with 6 bases left in between. The CDR3 is 11 amino acids. In DNA, the CDR3 is TGTGCCAGCAGCTTACATCTGGGCTACACCTTC. As protein: CASSLHLGYTF. The full variable domain, completed using reference TRBV7-9 and TRBJ1-2, is DTGVSQNPRHKITKRGQNVTFRCDPISEHNRLYWYRQTLGQGPEFLTYFQNEAQLEKSRLLSDRFSAERPKGSFSTLEIQRTEQGDSAMYLCASSLHLGYTFGSGTRLTVV.

This clone was seen a handful of times. This chain uses TRBV29-1 with TRBJ2-1; 8 positions match TRBD2. The CDR3 loop spans 14 amino acids. The junction had 7 bases not matched to a gene; V was cut back by 8 bases and J by 1 base. Germline lookup yields CDR1 SQVTM and CDR2 ANQGSEA. This CDR3 is CSTGSGGSYNEQFF. CDR3 in DNA: TGCAGCACCGGCTCGGGGGGGTCCTACAATGAGCAGTTCTTC.

The V call is TRBV10-3, the J call TRBJ2-1; D possibly corresponds to TRBD2 (5 bases). From germline, CDR1 is ENHRY and CDR2 SYGVKD. The CDR3 is 16 amino acids. Trimming stripped 4 bases from V and 7 bases from J, with 20 bases between. The DNA of the CDR3 is TGTGCCATCAGTGGGACCGCACGGGTAAGAGGGAATGAGCAGTTCTTC. Its protein product is CAISGTARVRGNEQFF.

Turning to this clone: Other nucleotide sequences from this sample produce the same CDR3. The chain uses TRBV7-8 and TRBJ1-5; D gene ambiguous. Looked up from germline, CDR1 is SGHVS and CDR2 is FQNEAQ. This CDR3 has 15 residues. Trimming took 1 base from V and 6 from J, leaving 13 bases between them. The CDR3 nucleotides are TGTGCCAGCAGCTTAGGATCCGGAGACGGTCAGCCCCAGCATTTT. Translation gives CASSLGSGDGQPQHF.

The chain carries TRBV29-1 and TRBJ2-3, with 7 bases lining up with TRBD2. V shed 3 bases and J 4 bases; nucleotides not matched to a gene: 13. From germline, CDR1 is SQVTM and CDR2 ANQGSEA. This CDR3 spans 16 amino acids. This CDR3 reads CSVDGGSPVDPDTQYF. The DNA of the CDR3 is TGCAGCGTTGATGGCGGGAGCCCAGTGGACCCAGATACGCAGTATTTT.